A single T cell receptor beta chain is shown here with its context. Antigen specificity is unknown. TCRdb used MiXCR to reprocess the 5' RACE reads, holding one entry per CDR3 protein. The sample lists some 64,000 distinct CDR3 sequences, under 25% seen once, with more than 2.5% in the top ten. Notes on the study in general: In terms of TCR gene usage, tumor memory CD4+ T cells clustered together with blood and lymph node memory CD4+ cells, as well as with lymph node naive CD4+ cells. The larger-cohort validation was restricted to a single TCR beta V-J rearrangement rather than whole repertoires.

From germline, CDR1 is MNHNS and CDR2 SASEGT. This CDR3 spans 15 amino acids. Trimming at V came to 1 base and at J to 3 bases, leaving 5 bases not matched to a gene. This sequence joins TRBV6-1 and TRBJ2-7; 8 bases are shared with TRBD2. This sequence originates from a female donor with breast cancer. The sample consisted of memory CD4+ T cells sorted from a lymph node. Regarding subset: memory CD4+ T cells, CD4+CD45RO+CD25-. Written as DNA, the CDR3 is TGTGCCAGCAGTGAAGGCGGGACTAGGCTCTACGAGCAGTACTTC. This gives the protein CASSEGGTRLYEQYF.